This T cell receptor (beta chain) came from a study of human T cells and chemical hapten exposure. Time point given: pre-sensitization, week 0. Specified treatment: therapeutic diphenylcyclopropenone sensitization with weekly scalp DPC. Extraction yielded total RNA from whole blood (unfractionated). From the RACE reads, TCRdb called clonotypes with MiXCR, one entry per CDR3 protein. The sample lists about 55,000 distinct CDR3 sequences, approximately 9.7% seen once, with 9.5% to 10% in the top ten. General study points: Expanded TCRs made up significantly more big CDR3 similarity clusters than controls did. Patch test score rose with PT1 expanded TCRs, significant at 8, 16, 32, not 4.

J was trimmed by 5 bases and V by 3 bases; bases with no gene match: 9. CDR1 and CDR2 from the germline V gene are MNHNS and SASEGT. The CDR3 loop spans 16 amino acids. Worth noting for this clonotype: Its antigen is not identified.

The clonotype originates from a woman in her 30s with alopecia areata. Some clones in this sample may be carry-over from other donors' samples. The sample here was whole blood, taken in connection with sensitization to the hapten diphenylcyclopropenone (DPC). This chain uses TRBV6-1 with TRBJ2-4; 8 bases map to TRBD1. Here the CDR3 reads CASSDRPDRVQNIQYF. The CDR3, as DNA: TGTGCCAGCAGTGACCGACCGGACAGGGTGCAAAACATTCAGTACTTC.